This T cell receptor (beta chain) is drawn from a study of T cells after yellow fever vaccination. Study context: Libraries from low-cell-number fractions were prepared with the SMART-Seq v4 Ultra Low Input RNA kit.

In TCRdb, the 5' RACE reads were re-called with MiXCR into one record per CDR3 protein. The sample carries a few hundred thousand distinct CDR3 sequences, roughly 4.3% recorded once. Germline assignment: CDR1 SQVTM and CDR2 ANQGSEA. The V and J ends lost 6 bases and 0 bases respectively, with 11 bases between them. This CDR3 comprises 13 residues. This TCR was recovered from a man aged 18 to 30 who received the YFV17D yellow fever vaccine. Sequenced material: PBMCs, taken 5 days after the yellow fever booster vaccination. This chain links TRBV29-1 with TRBJ1-1; D is unresolved. The CDR3 coding sequence is TGCAGCGTCGAAAAGACGGTGAACACTGAAGCTTTCTTT. This codes for CSVEKTVNTEAFF.